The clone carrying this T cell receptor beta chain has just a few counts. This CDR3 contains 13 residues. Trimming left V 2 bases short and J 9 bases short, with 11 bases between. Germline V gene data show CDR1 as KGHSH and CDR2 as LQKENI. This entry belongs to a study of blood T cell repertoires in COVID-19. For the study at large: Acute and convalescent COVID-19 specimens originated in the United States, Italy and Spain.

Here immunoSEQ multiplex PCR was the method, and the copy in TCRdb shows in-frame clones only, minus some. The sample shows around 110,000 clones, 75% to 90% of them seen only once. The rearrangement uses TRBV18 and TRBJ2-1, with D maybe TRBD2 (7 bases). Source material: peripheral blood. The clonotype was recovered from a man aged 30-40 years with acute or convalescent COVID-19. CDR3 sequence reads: CASSPSGGPEQFF. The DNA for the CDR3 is TGTGCCAGCTCACCATCGGGGGGCCCTGAGCAGTTCTTC.